This T cell receptor beta chain was sequenced during a study of control samples from healthy donors and cancer patients. Germline loops: CDR1 LGHDT, CDR2 YNNKEL (reference sequence). The V gene lost 2 bases and the J gene lost 3 bases, with 19 bases spanning the gap. This CDR3 has 17 amino acids. This clone appeared a few times. The assay was immunoSEQ multiplex PCR, and TCRdb's table has in-frame clones only and misses some. The sample gives 160,000 or so clones, roughly 93% of which show up once; 2.4% is in the top ten. The TCR originated in a man aged 45-60 years in good health. The sample taken for sequencing was blood. The gene calls are TRBV3-1 (or the pseudogene TRBV3-2) and TRBJ1-1; a possible D gene is TRBD1 (6 bases). CDR3 loop: CASSQMGLRGWYTEAFF. Written as DNA, the CDR3 is TGTGCCAGCAGCCAAATGGGGCTCAGGGGTTGGTACACTGAAGCTTTCTTT.